This T cell receptor beta chain emerged from a study of memory CD8 T cells in hepatitis C reinfection. Looking at the study overall: After reinfection, two primary-infection resolvers became chronically infected.

Assay: immunoSEQ multiplex PCR; the TCRdb copy retains only in-frame clones and omits some. Here the sample spans 46,000 or so clones, roughly 87% being singletons. J gave up 2 bases and V 4 bases, and 11 bases lay outside the gene matches. The germline gives CDR1 SGDLS, CDR2 YYNGEE. The length of the CDR3 is 17 residues. Time point noted: late/post reinfection, 12 to 24 weeks after detection. The sorted cells went straight to TCR sequencing with no prior in vitro expansion. People who inject drugs from Montreal's HEPCO study were the donors. This clone has just a few counts. This TCR was sampled from a man aged 18 to 29 with hepatitis C virus infection. The source material was naive CD8+ T cells sorted from blood. This chain joins TRBV9 and TRBJ2-5, with 10 positions matching TRBD2. The CDR3 spells CASSRSGGGNTQETQYF. The CDR3 nucleotides read TGTGCCAGCAGCCGCAGCGGGGGGGGAAATACACAAGAGACCCAGTACTTC.